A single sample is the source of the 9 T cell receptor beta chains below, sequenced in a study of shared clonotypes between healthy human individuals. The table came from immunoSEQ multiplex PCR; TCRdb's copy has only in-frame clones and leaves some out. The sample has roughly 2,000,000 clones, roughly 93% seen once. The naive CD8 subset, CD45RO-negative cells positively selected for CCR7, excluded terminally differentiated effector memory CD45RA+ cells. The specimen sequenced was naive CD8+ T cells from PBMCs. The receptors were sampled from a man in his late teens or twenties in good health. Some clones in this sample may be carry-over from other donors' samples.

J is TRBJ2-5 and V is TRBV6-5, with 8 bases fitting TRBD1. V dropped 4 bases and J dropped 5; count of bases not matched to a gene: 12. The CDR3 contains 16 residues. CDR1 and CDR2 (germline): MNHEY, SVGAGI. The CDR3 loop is CASSSFLTGGFETQYF. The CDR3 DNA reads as TGTGCCAGCAGTTCATTCCTCACAGGGGGGTTTGAGACCCAGTACTTC.

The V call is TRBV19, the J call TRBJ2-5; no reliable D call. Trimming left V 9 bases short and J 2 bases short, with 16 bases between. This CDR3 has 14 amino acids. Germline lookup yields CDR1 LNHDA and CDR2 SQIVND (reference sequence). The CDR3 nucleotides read TGTGCCAGCCCAACCCGGACGGATCAAGAGACCCAGTACTTC. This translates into CASPTRTDQETQYF.

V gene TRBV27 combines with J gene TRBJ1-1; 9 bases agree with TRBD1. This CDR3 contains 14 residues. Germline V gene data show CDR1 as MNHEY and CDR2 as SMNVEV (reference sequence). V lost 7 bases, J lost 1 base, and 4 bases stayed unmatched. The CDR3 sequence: CASTMGQGNTEAFF. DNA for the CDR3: TGTGCCAGCACCATGGGACAGGGGAACACTGAAGCTTTCTTT.

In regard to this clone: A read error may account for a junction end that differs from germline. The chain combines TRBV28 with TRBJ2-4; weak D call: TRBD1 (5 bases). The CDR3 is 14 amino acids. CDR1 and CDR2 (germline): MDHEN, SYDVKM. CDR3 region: CASSLMGNRNIQYF. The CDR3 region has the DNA TGCGCCAGCAGTTTAATGGGGAACAGGAACATTCAGTACTTC. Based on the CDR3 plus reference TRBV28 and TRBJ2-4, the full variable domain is DVKVTQSSRYLVKRTGEKVFLECVQDMDHENMFWYRQDPGLGLRLIYFSYDVKMKEKGDIPEGYSVSREKKERFSLILESASTNQTSMYLCASSLMGNRNIQYFGAGTRLSVL.

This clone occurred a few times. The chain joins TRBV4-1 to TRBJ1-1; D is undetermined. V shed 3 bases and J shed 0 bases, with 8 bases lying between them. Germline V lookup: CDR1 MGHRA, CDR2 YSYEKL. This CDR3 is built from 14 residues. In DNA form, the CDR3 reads TGCGCCAGCAGCCAGAATAAAATGAACACTGAAGCTTTCTTT. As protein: CASSQNKMNTEAFF.

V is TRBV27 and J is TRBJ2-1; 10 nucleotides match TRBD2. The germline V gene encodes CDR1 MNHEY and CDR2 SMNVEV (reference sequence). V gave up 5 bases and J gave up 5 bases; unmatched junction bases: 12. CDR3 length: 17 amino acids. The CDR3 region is CASSPALPSGRDNEQFF. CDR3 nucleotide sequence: TGTGCCAGCAGTCCCGCGTTACCTAGCGGGAGAGACAATGAGCAGTTCTTC.

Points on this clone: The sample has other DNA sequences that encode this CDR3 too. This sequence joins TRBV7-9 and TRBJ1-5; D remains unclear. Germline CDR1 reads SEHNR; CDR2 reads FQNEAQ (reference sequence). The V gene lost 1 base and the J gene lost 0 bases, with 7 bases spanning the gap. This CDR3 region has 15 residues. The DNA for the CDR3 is TGTGCCAGCAGCTTAGGGAGGGATAGCAATCAGCCCCAGCATTTT. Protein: CASSLGRDSNQPQHF.

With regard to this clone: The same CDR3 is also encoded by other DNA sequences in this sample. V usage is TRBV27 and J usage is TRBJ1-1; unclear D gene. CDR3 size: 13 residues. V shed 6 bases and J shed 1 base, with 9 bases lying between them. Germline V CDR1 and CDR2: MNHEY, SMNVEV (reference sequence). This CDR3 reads CASRGLGNTEAFF. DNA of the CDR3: TGTGCCAGCAGGGGCCTAGGGAACACTGAAGCTTTCTTT.

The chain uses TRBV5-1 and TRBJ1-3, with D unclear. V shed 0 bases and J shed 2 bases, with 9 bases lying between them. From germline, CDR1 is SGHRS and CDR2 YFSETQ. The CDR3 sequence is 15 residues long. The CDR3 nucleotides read TGCGCCAGCAGCTTGGGTGTGGGTGCTGGAAACACCATATATTTT. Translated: CASSLGVGAGNTIYF. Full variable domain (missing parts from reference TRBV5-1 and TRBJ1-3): KAGVTQTPRYLIKTRGQQVTLSCSPISGHRSVSWYQQTPGQGLQFLFEYFSETQRNKGNFPGRFSGRQFSNSRSEMNVSTLELGDSALYLCASSLGVGAGNTIYFGEGSWLTVV.